The 29 T cell receptor beta chains listed next were all sequenced from one sample in a study of blood T cell repertoires in COVID-19. The repertoire was sequenced with immunoSEQ multiplex PCR; TCRdb's copy has only in-frame clones and lacks some. The sample consists of about 270,000 clones, 88% of them appearing once. The sample taken for sequencing was peripheral blood. These receptors all stem from a man aged 55 to 70 who had recovered from COVID-19.

This sequence joins TRBV18 and TRBJ1-5, with 7 bases that match TRBD1. Germline CDR1 and CDR2: KGHSH and LQKENI. The trim removed 4 bases at V and 5 bases at J, leaving 11 bases unmatched. The CDR3 covers 16 residues. CDR3 amino acids: CASSQGAQGPYQPQHF. The DNA for the CDR3 is TGTGCCAGCTCACAAGGGGCACAGGGGCCTTATCAGCCCCAGCATTTT. Supplemented by reference TRBV18 and TRBJ1-5, the full variable domain reads NAGVMQNPRHLVRRRGQEARLRCSPMKGHSHVYWYRQLPEEGLKFMVYLQKENIIDESGMPKERFSAEFPKEGPSILRIQQVVRGDSAAYFCASSQGAQGPYQPQHFGDGTRLSIL.

The chain combines TRBV6-5 with TRBJ2-7; TRBD1 aligns across 8 bases. Germline assignment: CDR1 MNHEY and CDR2 SVGAGI. CDR3 length: 15 residues. J lost 2 bases, V lost 7 bases, and 10 bases had no gene match. As DNA, the CDR3 is TGTGCCAGCATGGTAGGACAGGGTCTAACCTACGAGCAGTACTTC. Protein sequence: CASMVGQGLTYEQYF.

The chain links TRBV19 to TRBJ1-1; tentative D call: TRBD1 (5 bases). The germline V gene has CDR1 LNHDA and CDR2 SQIVND (reference sequence). The CDR3 is made up of 15 amino acids. V lost 3 bases, J lost 3 bases, and 14 bases lay in between. CDR3 residues: CASSISRWGDTEAFF. The DNA of the CDR3 is TGTGCCAGTAGTATCTCCAGGTGGGGGGACACTGAAGCTTTCTTT.

The rearrangement uses TRBV10-3 and TRBJ1-5; 8 positions agree with TRBD1. V gave up 6 bases and J gave up 1 base; unmatched junction bases: 8. From germline, CDR1 is ENHRY and CDR2 SYGVKD. CDR3 length: 16 residues. The CDR3 sequence is CAISGQGLTSNQPQHF. For the CDR3, the DNA is TGTGCCATCAGCGGACAGGGATTAACGAGCAATCAGCCCCAGCATTTT.

This CDR3 reads CASTAPGQPNYGYTF. In DNA, the CDR3 is TGTGCCAGTACTGCACCTGGGCAGCCTAACTATGGCTACACCTTC. The chain has TRBV19 and TRBJ1-2; no clear D. The germline CDR1 and CDR2 sequences are LNHDA and SQIVND (reference sequence). This CDR3 spans 15 amino acids. V was clipped by 7 bases and J by 0 bases, with 15 bases between them.

The chain joins TRBV2 to TRBJ2-5; unclear D gene. CDR3 length: 13 amino acids. V was shortened by 6 bases and J by 5 bases, with 13 bases between the two germline ends. Germline lookup yields CDR1 SNHLY and CDR2 FYNNEI. DNA for the CDR3: TGTGCCAGCAGCCCTCTAATGAGGGAGACCCAGTACTTC. Translation gives CASSPLMRETQYF. Full variable domain (missing parts from reference TRBV2 and TRBJ2-5): EPEVTQTPSHQVTQMGQEVILRCVPISNHLYFYWYRQILGQKVEFLVSFYNNEISEKSEIFDDQFSVERPDGSNFTLKIRSTKLEDSAMYFCASSPLMRETQYFGPGTRLLVL.

V gene TRBV5-1 combines with J gene TRBJ2-7; perhaps TRBD1 as D (6 bases). Germline assignment: CDR1 SGHRS and CDR2 YFSETQ. The V end was cut by 1 base, the J end by 6 bases, with 14 bases between. This CDR3 region has 14 residues. Here the CDR3 DNA reads TGCGCCAGCAGCTTGTCGCAGGGGCCCACCGAGCAGTACTTC. This encodes CASSLSQGPTEQYF.

This clone showed up just a few times. The chain is built from TRBV7-3 and TRBJ2-3; D might be TRBD1 (6 bases). From germline, CDR1 is SGHTA and CDR2 FQGTGA. Trimming left V 2 bases short and J 4 bases short, with 10 bases between. The CDR3 runs to 14 residues. The CDR3 coding sequence is TGTGCCAGCAGCTTAGGCAGGGGCGCAGATACGCAGTATTTT. Protein: CASSLGRGADTQYF.

This clone has only one observation. The rearrangement links TRBV18 to TRBJ1-2; no clear D gene. The V gene's germline CDR1 is KGHSH and CDR2 LQKENI. Trimming removed 3 bases from V and 1 base from J, with 12 bases in between. The CDR3 consists of 15 residues. The CDR3 coding sequence is TGTGCCAGCTCACCGTCCGGGATGTTTAACTATGGCTACACCTTC. Residues: CASSPSGMFNYGYTF.

This clone was found once. The V gene is TRBV7-2, the J gene TRBJ1-2; tentatively, D is TRBD1 (5 bases). The length of the CDR3 is 19 residues. The V end was cut by 3 bases, the J end by 2 bases, with 25 bases between. Germline V gives CDR1 SGHTA, CDR2 FQGNSA. The CDR3 nucleotides are TGTGCCAGCAGCTTTGGCCAACTGAGCGCGGGGGGTAAGAACTATGGCTACACCTTC. This translates into CASSFGQLSAGGKNYGYTF.

This clone was recorded a few times. The CDR3 coding sequence is TGTGCCAGCAGGGAGACAGGGGGCAGGTATGGCTACACCTTC. Protein: CASRETGGRYGYTF. The chain uses TRBV6-5 and TRBJ1-2; 10 nucleotides agree with TRBD1. The CDR3 contains 14 residues. V gave up 6 bases and J gave up 5 bases; unmatched junction bases: 6. Looked up from germline, CDR1 is MNHEY and CDR2 is SVGAGI.

This chain joins TRBV5-1 and TRBJ2-1, with 13 bases that match TRBD2. V dropped 4 bases and J dropped 2; count of bases not matched to a gene: 6. The CDR3 extends over 17 amino acids. The V gene's germline CDR1 is SGHRS and CDR2 YFSETQ. The CDR3 coding sequence is TGCGCCAGCAGCCTCCGGACTAGCGGGGGAACCTACAATGAGCAGTTCTTC. It yields the protein CASSLRTSGGTYNEQFF.

V is TRBV11-2 and J is TRBJ1-2; TRBD1 agrees at 9 bases. CDR1 and CDR2 (germline): SGHAT, FQNNGV. With 3 bases clipped from V and 4 bases from J, the junction kept 6 bases outside the gene matches. The CDR3 extends over 15 amino acids. The CDR3 loop is CASSLAGTGSYGYTF. CDR3 DNA: TGTGCCAGCAGCTTGGCCGGGACAGGGTCCTATGGCTACACCTTC.

A note on this clone: Within the sample, other DNA sequences also encode this same CDR3. This chain uses TRBV5-1 with TRBJ2-5; 10 bases match TRBD2. CDR1 and CDR2 (germline): SGHRS, YFSETQ. The CDR3 totals 15 residues. With 1 base clipped from V and 2 bases from J, the junction kept 2 bases outside the gene matches. The CDR3 bases are TGCGCCAGCAGCTTGAGCGGGGGGGTACAAGAGACCCAGTACTTC. Residues: CASSLSGGVQETQYF.

The chain recombines TRBV4-2 with TRBJ2-7, with TRBD1 matching over 7 bases. CDR1 is LGHNA and CDR2 is YNFKEQ in the germline V gene. Trimming at V came to 3 bases and at J to 0 bases, leaving 5 bases not matched to a gene. This CDR3 has 15 amino acids. As DNA, the CDR3 is TGTGCCAGCAGCCACGGACAGGCGAGCTCCTACGAGCAGTACTTC. Protein: CASSHGQASSYEQYF.

The gene calls are TRBV15 and TRBJ2-1; D gene uncertain. Germline assignment: CDR1 LNHNV and CDR2 YYDKDF (reference sequence). The CDR3 length is 17 residues. V lost 5 bases to trimming and J lost 6 bases, with 23 bases between them. CDR3 sequence (DNA): TGTGCCACCAGCCGTCCCGCCCGCGTAGTTAGTCCCAATGAGCAGTTCTTC. As protein: CATSRPARVVSPNEQFF.

This clone came up once. The chain combines TRBV29-1 with TRBJ2-3; 12 nucleotides match TRBD2. V dropped 6 bases and J dropped 5; count of bases not matched to a gene: 9. Germline CDR1 and CDR2: SQVTM and ANQGSEA. The CDR3 loop spans 15 amino acids. The CDR3 coding sequence is TGCAGCGTCGAATCGACTAGCGGGGGTTTAGATACGCAGTATTTT. Translating gives CSVESTSGGLDTQYF.

This rearrangement joins TRBV7-9 to TRBJ1-2; D is unclear. This CDR3 contains 14 residues. Trimming took off 7 bases at V and 0 bases at J, with 12 bases between the two ends. Germline CDR1 SEHNR, CDR2 FQNEAQ (reference sequence). The CDR3 DNA reads as TGTGCCAGCACCCCGAAGATAGCTAACTATGGCTACACCTTC. Its protein is CASTPKIANYGYTF.

This chain links TRBV27 with TRBJ1-6; 10 bases agree with TRBD1. The CDR3 length is 16 residues. Germline V CDR1 and CDR2: MNHEY, SMNVEV (reference sequence). The V and J ends lost 3 bases and 9 bases, in that order; junction bases with no gene match: 8. CDR3 bases: TGTGCCAGCAGTTTCTCCACCGGGACAGGGGTTTCACCCCTCCACTTT. Translating gives CASSFSTGTGVSPLHF.

The chain combines TRBV19 with TRBJ2-1; 7 nucleotides match TRBD1. Trimming took 4 bases from V and 7 from J; bases not matched to a gene: 13. CDR3 size: 16 residues. Per germline, CDR1 LNHDA and CDR2 SQIVND (reference sequence). The chain's CDR3 is CASSNRGGRISNEQFF. The CDR3 DNA follows: TGTGCCAGTAGTAACAGGGGTGGTCGCATTTCGAATGAGCAGTTCTTC.

The J gene is TRBJ2-7, the V gene TRBV21-1; TRBD1 reflects the table's D call only, with no check against the DNA. TRBV21-1 is flagged as a pseudogene. The CDR3 loop spans 17 amino acids. The CDR3 is CASSIPGTGASSYEQYF. The CDR3 nucleotides read TGTGCCAGCAGCATCCCGGGGACAGGTGCGTCATCCTACGAGCAGTACTTC.

V and J are TRBV19 and TRBJ1-6; 9 bases are a match to TRBD1. The CDR3 loop spans 14 amino acids. Germline V lookup: CDR1 LNHDA, CDR2 SQIVND (reference sequence). J gave up 10 bases and V 5 bases, and 6 bases lay outside the gene matches. CDR3 sequence reads: CASSYDRGESPLHF. The CDR3 coding sequence is TGTGCCAGTAGTTACGACAGGGGGGAATCACCCCTCCACTTT. Based on the CDR3 plus reference TRBV19 and TRBJ1-6, the full variable domain is DGGITQSPKYLFRKEGQNVTLSCEQNLNHDAMYWYRQDPGQGLRLIYYSQIVNDFQKGDIAEGYSVSREKKESFPLTVTSAQKNPTAFYLCASSYDRGESPLHFGNGTRLTVT.

This clone was recorded once. The CDR3 nucleotides read TGTGCCAGTAGTATAAATCATGGGCGGGACCTTTACAATGAGCAGTTCTTC. Amino acids: CASSINHGRDLYNEQFF. The chain combines TRBV19 with TRBJ2-1, with a weak D call TRBD2 (6 bases). V was pared by 2 bases and J by 4 bases, with 18 bases between. The CDR3 is made up of 17 amino acids. Germline V gene sequence: CDR1 LNHDA, CDR2 SQIVND (reference sequence).

The CDR3, as DNA: TGTGCCAGCAGCTTAGCGGGACTTCCCATGAACACTGAAGCTTTCTTT. Translating gives CASSLAGLPMNTEAFF. The chain joins TRBV7-2 to TRBJ1-1; TRBD1 is a possible D gene (5 bases). V lost 0 bases and J lost 0, with 11 bases in between. There are 16 residues in the CDR3. Germline loops: CDR1 SGHTA, CDR2 FQGNSA.

As concerns this clone: At one end, the junction sequence differs from germline, possibly due to a read error. The V gene is TRBV12-3 or TRBV12-4, the J gene TRBJ2-1, with unresolved D. CDR3 length: 11 residues. The CDR3 region has the DNA TGTGCCAGCAGCGCCTATAATGAGCAGTTCTTC. It yields the protein CASSAYNEQFF.

The chain has TRBV5-1 and TRBJ1-1; maybe TRBD1 (5 bases). Germline loops: CDR1 SGHRS, CDR2 YFSETQ. This CDR3 spans 13 amino acids. The V gene lost 4 bases and the J gene lost 0 bases, with 7 bases spanning the gap. The CDR3 sequence: CASSVQVNTEAFF. The CDR3 coding sequence is TGCGCCAGCAGCGTACAGGTGAACACTGAAGCTTTCTTT.

The chain is built from TRBV30 and TRBJ1-1, with D hard to call. From germline, CDR1 is GTSNPN and CDR2 SVGIG (reference sequence). This CDR3 contains 10 residues. Trimming removed 4 bases at V and 11 bases at J, with 11 bases between. The CDR3 loop is CAWIQVGAFF. In DNA form, the CDR3 reads TGTGCCTGGATCCAGGTTGGTGCTTTCTTT.

The table lists this clone with many counts. This chain connects TRBV7-3 to TRBJ2-5, with D hard to call. The CDR3 contains 13 residues. V was shortened by 5 bases and J by 0 bases, with 7 bases between the two germline ends. In germline, CDR1 is SGHTA, CDR2 FQGTGA. CDR3 protein: CASSPDNQETQYF. CDR3 bases: TGTGCCAGCAGCCCCGACAACCAAGAGACCCAGTACTTC.

This clone was observed once. V gene TRBV7-6 combines with J gene TRBJ1-3, with no clear D. V was cut by 0 bases and J by 3 bases, with 9 bases left in between. This CDR3 is 15 amino acids long. Germline V gene data show CDR1 as SGHVS and CDR2 as FNYEAQ. Here the CDR3 reads CASSLAASGGNTIYF. CDR3 coding DNA: TGTGCCAGCAGCTTAGCGGCGAGCGGTGGAAACACCATATATTTT.